This entry lists 7 T cell receptor beta chains sequenced from one sample in a study of OX40 agonist ivuxolimab in advanced cancers. Clones were sequenced by immunoSEQ multiplex PCR, and TCRdb holds only the in-frame ones, with some missing. In the table there are about 88,000 clones, just under 90% of which are singletons. The material sequenced was CD4+ or CD8+ T cells sorted from blood, taken in a trial of the OX40 agonist ivuxolimab. The receptor set was obtained from an adult with an advanced solid tumor such as melanoma, head and neck, liver or kidney cancer.

The J gene is TRBJ1-2, the V gene TRBV5-1; a weak D match, TRBD1 (5 bases). Trimming shortened V by 6 bases and J by 6 bases, and 15 bases separated the two germline ends. CDR1 is SGHRS and CDR2 is YFSETQ in the germline V gene. This CDR3 contains 13 residues. The CDR3 spells CASKERSGHGYTF. CDR3 bases: TGCGCCAGCAAGGAGCGATCGGGGCATGGCTACACCTTC.

V is TRBV19 and J is TRBJ1-6; D is unresolved. V was clipped by 3 bases and J by 5 bases, with 11 bases between them. Germline CDR1 LNHDA, CDR2 SQIVND (reference sequence). This CDR3 is built from 15 residues. This CDR3 is CASSIQIRHNSPLHF. The CDR3 DNA follows: TGTGCCAGTAGTATCCAAATACGCCATAATTCACCCCTCCACTTT. Using reference TRBV19 and TRBJ1-6 for the parts outside the CDR3, the full variable domain is DGGITQSPKYLFRKEGQNVTLSCEQNLNHDAMYWYRQDPGQGLRLIYYSQIVNDFQKGDIAEGYSVSREKKESFPLTVTSAQKNPTAFYLCASSIQIRHNSPLHFGNGTRLTVT.

This rearrangement joins TRBV19 to TRBJ2-7; 11 nucleotides line up with TRBD1. The CDR3 runs to 14 residues. Per the germline V gene, CDR1 is LNHDA and CDR2 is SQIVND (reference sequence). Trimming took 5 bases from V and 7 from J; bases not matched to a gene: 7. The CDR3 loop reads CASSVGQGASEQYF. CDR3 nucleotide sequence: TGTGCCAGTAGTGTCGGACAGGGGGCGTCTGAGCAGTACTTC.

The chain couples TRBV13 to TRBJ2-5, with 9 bases matching TRBD2. This CDR3 region has 15 residues. V lost 3 bases to trimming and J lost 5 bases; unmatched junction nucleotides: 7. Germline CDR1 and CDR2: PRHDT and FYEKMQ (reference sequence). CDR3 nucleotide sequence: TGTGCCAGCAGCTTTAGCGGGAGCGCGGGGGAGACCCAGTACTTC. Encoded protein: CASSFSGSAGETQYF.

This clone has just a few counts. The DNA of the CDR3 is TGTGCCACCAGCACGCCGGCAGAGTCCTACGAGCAGTACTTC. Protein sequence: CATSTPAESYEQYF. The V gene is TRBV15, the J gene TRBJ2-7; D call uncertain. The CDR3 consists of 14 residues. CDR1 and CDR2 from the germline V gene are LNHNV and YYDKDF (reference sequence). With 4 bases removed from V and 1 base from J, the gap between germline ends came to 11 bases. Using reference TRBV15 and TRBJ2-7 for the parts outside the CDR3, the full variable domain is DAMVIQNPRYQVTQFGKPVTLSCSQTLNHNVMYWYQQKSSQAPKLLFHYYDKDFNNEADTPDNFQSRRPNTSFCFLDIRSPGLGDTAMYLCATSTPAESYEQYFGPGTRLTVT.

The chain recombines TRBV7-2 with TRBJ1-2, with TRBD1 identical over 10 bases. The CDR3 has 15 residues. CDR1 is SGHTA, CDR2 FQGNSA, per germline. Trimming at V came to 5 bases and at J to 7 bases, leaving 10 bases not matched to a gene. The CDR3 protein is CASSQSYGQGGGYTF. The CDR3 region has the DNA TGTGCCAGCAGCCAGTCCTACGGACAGGGGGGTGGCTACACCTTC. The full variable domain, rest sourced from reference TRBV7-2 and TRBJ1-2, is GAGVSQSPSNKVTEKGKDVELRCDPISGHTALYWYRQSLGQGLEFLIYFQGNSAPDKSGLPSDRFSAERTGGSVSTLTIQRTQQEDSAVYLCASSQSYGQGGGYTFGSGTRLTVV.

The chain couples TRBV9 to TRBJ2-1; TRBD2 matches 7 bases. The germline gives CDR1 SGDLS, CDR2 YYNGEE. The CDR3 runs 17 residues. J was trimmed by 0 bases and V by 0 bases; bases with no gene match: 6. The DNA for the CDR3 is TGTGCCAGCAGCGTAGGCGCGGGAGCCAGCTCCTACAATGAGCAGTTCTTC. This encodes CASSVGAGASSYNEQFF.